A selection of T cell receptor beta chains follows, all from one sample in a study of regulatory T cells in long-lasting Graves disease. TCRdb independently ran MiXCR on the multiplex PCR reads; one entry per CDR3 protein. The sample includes a few hundred thousand distinct CDR3 sequences, 10% to 15% seen only once; the top ten take approximately 17%. These data also featured in a second study, about T cells in Graves' hyperthyroidism and ophthalmopathy.

This specimen was peripheral blood mononuclear cells (PBMCs), taken at new diagnosis, from a patient treated with antithyroid drugs. All receptors come from a woman aged 18-29 years with Graves disease. CDR3s include the opening cysteine and the closing phenylalanine or tryptophan.

J	V	CDR3
TRBJ2-5	TRBV10-2	CASSIGDRDVETQYF
TRBJ1-2	TRBV29-1	CSVDTDRNGYTF
TRBJ2-1	TRBV2	CASTPQRGTYNEQFF
TRBJ2-2	TRBV7-6	CASSPTSGDYAGELFF
TRBJ2-5	TRBV12-3/TRBV12-4	CASRPTAGGEETQYF
TRBJ2-1	TRBV7-3	CASSPAYTRGDEQFF
TRBJ1-2	TRBV5-1	CASSLRPTANYGYTF
TRBJ1-1	TRBV19	CASSILGQRNTEAFF
TRBJ2-7	TRBV20-1	CSASQGTTPHYEQYF
TRBJ1-1	TRBV4-1	CASSQLAGLNTEAFF
TRBJ1-1	TRBV20-1	CSARASYGGQEAFF
TRBJ1-2	TRBV11-2	CASSLLGLDVGYTF
TRBJ2-1	TRBV7-9	CASSIPPPEQFF
TRBJ1-5	TRBV6-1	CASSPGQVLHQPQHF
TRBJ2-3	TRBV20-1	CSARSSGGRNTQYF
TRBJ2-5	TRBV12-3/TRBV12-4	CAVSLREGFETQYF
TRBJ2-1	TRBV28	CASSPGLAGSSSYNEQFF
TRBJ1-1	TRBV19	CASSIRGRRVEAFF
TRBJ1-1	TRBV4-3	CASSQPRTGAFTEAFF
TRBJ2-1	TRBV4-1	CASSPGTEQFF
TRBJ2-2	TRBV10-3	CAIRGMAGELFF
TRBJ2-3	TRBV28	CASSLLAASTDTQYF
TRBJ2-1	TRBV20-1	CSARGGVYNEQFF
TRBJ2-3	TRBV28	CASSPRLAESTDTQYF
TRBJ2-5	TRBV12-3/TRBV12-4	CASSVGQGRETQYF
TRBJ1-2	TRBV20-1	CSARDHRRPYGYTF
TRBJ1-2	TRBV12-3/TRBV12-4	CASSLASGANYGYTF
TRBJ2-3	TRBV5-8	CASSLHVSTDTQYF
TRBJ1-1	TRBV12-3/TRBV12-4	CASSLGQGPLQIQNTEAFF
TRBJ1-2	TRBV28	CASSSIADYGYTF
TRBJ2-2	TRBV4-3	CASSQGWGRNTGELFF
TRBJ1-5	TRBV7-2	CASSFFRGHGQPQHF
TRBJ2-3	TRBV19	CASSMLIAAVRYF
TRBJ2-5	TRBV20-1	CSAKGPNQETQYF
TRBJ2-3	TRBV6-5	CASSYGAADIGTDTQYF
TRBJ2-1	TRBV5-1	CASSPRDRGNNEQFF
TRBJ2-5	TRBV6-6	CASSYSASGIQETQYF
TRBJ2-3	TRBV7-2	CASSPYQSTDTQYF
TRBJ1-2	TRBV6-2/TRBV6-3	CASSLDRANLHGSTF
TRBJ2-3	TRBV18	CASSPLTRLALAPDTQYF
TRBJ2-7	TRBV7-2	CASSLRGGSSYEQYF
TRBJ1-2	TRBV20-1	CSASGEAGYGYTF
TRBJ2-1	TRBV12-3/TRBV12-4	CASSFAPYNEQFF
TRBJ1-1	TRBV30	CAGGTGKIMNTEAFF
TRBJ2-1	TRBV27	CAAQDYSREQFF
TRBJ1-2	TRBV29-1	CSVYTTVEYGYTF
TRBJ2-1	TRBV6-2/TRBV6-3	CASSPRDFTDNEQFF
TRBJ1-1	TRBV6-2/TRBV6-3	CASSYRRASQDTEAFF
TRBJ1-4	TRBV2	CARGGTGSTNEKLFF
TRBJ2-2	TRBV10-3	CAIRNTGELFF
TRBJ1-2	TRBV29-1	CSARDREWGYTF